This T cell receptor beta chain was profiled in a study of T cell repertoires in cytomegalovirus infection. Study-wide background: Matching HLA type, along with CMV infection, was indicated by public TCR beta signatures.

TCRdb used MiXCR to reprocess the reads, holding one entry per CDR3 protein. Altogether around 100,000 distinct CDR3 sequences are present, 16% being singletons, with the ten largest covering about 7.3%. The CDR3 has 15 amino acids. Trimming stripped 6 bases from V and 0 bases from J, with 12 bases between. Germline CDR1 is MNHEY and CDR2 is SVGEGT. This clonotype was seen a few times. The gene calls are TRBV6-2 or TRBV6-3 and TRBJ2-4, with unresolved D. Sequencing input: PBMCs. The clonotype comes from a human donor in good health (CMV status not recorded). Some clones in this sample may be carry-over from other donors' samples. CDR3 nucleotide sequence: TGTGCCAGCAGGATGGGCCGCTTAGCCAAAAACATTCAGTACTTC. Protein product: CASRMGRLAKNIQYF.